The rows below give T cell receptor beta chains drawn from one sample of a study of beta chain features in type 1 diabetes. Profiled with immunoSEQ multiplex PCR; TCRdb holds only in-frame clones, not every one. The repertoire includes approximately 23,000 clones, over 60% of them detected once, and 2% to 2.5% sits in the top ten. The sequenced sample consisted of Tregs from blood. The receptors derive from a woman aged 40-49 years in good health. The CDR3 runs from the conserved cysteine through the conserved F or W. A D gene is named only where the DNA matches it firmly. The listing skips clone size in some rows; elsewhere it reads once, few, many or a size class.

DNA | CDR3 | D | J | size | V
TGTGCCAGCTCGGAGGTAGATACGCAGTATTTT | CASSEVDTQYF | - | TRBJ2-3 | - | TRBV7-9
TGTGCCAGCAGCTTAGGTCAGGGGGCGGTGGGAGAGACCCAGTACTTC | CASSLGQGAVGETQYF | TRBD1 | TRBJ2-5 | - | TRBV7-8
TGTGCCAGCTCACCACCGGGCAGCTCTGGAAACACCATATATTTT | CASSPPGSSGNTIYF | - | TRBJ1-3 | - | TRBV18
TGTGCCAGTAGGTGGGGAGGGCACGAGGGCAATGAGCAGTTCTTC | CASRWGGHEGNEQFF | TRBD2 | TRBJ2-1 | - | TRBV19
TGTGCCAGCAGCCAGTCCGGCTACACCTTC | CASSQSGYTF | - | TRBJ1-2 | - | TRBV7-9
TGCGCCAGCAGCTTGGACCCAGGGGTCTGGAACACTGAAGCTTTCTTT | CASSLDPGVWNTEAFF | - | TRBJ1-1 | - | TRBV5-1
TGTGCCAGCAGTGGAAGGAGTTGGGGGGGGGAGACCCAGTACTTC | CASSGRSWGGETQYF | TRBD2 | TRBJ2-5 | - | TRBV2
TGTGCCAGCAGTACGCCGGGACAGGGGGTTGACGAGCAGTACTTC | CASSTPGQGVDEQYF | TRBD1 | TRBJ2-7 | - | TRBV6-5
TGCGCCAGCAGCTTGTTTTGGACTAGCGGGGGGGAGCAGTACTTC | CASSLFWTSGGEQYF | TRBD2 | TRBJ2-7 | - | TRBV5-1
TGTGCCAGCAGCCCCCCCGGGAGTCGTGAAAAACTGTTTTTT | CASSPPGSREKLFF | - | TRBJ1-4 | - | TRBV7-9
TGTGCCAGCAGTTCGACAGGGGGTCACTACGAGCAGTACTTC | CASSSTGGHYEQYF | TRBD1 | TRBJ2-7 | - | TRBV6-6
TGTGCCAGCAGCTTTGGGGGAGGGAACACTGAAGCTTTCTTT | CASSFGGGNTEAFF | - | TRBJ1-1 | - | TRBV7-2
TGTGCCAGCAGTGAAGCGCTACCAGGCTCTGGAAACACCATATATTTT | CASSEALPGSGNTIYF | - | TRBJ1-3 | - | TRBV6-1
TGTGCTAGTGGTTTGGACCAGAGCGGGTACAACACAGATACGCAGTATTTT | CASGLDQSGYNTDTQYF | - | TRBJ2-3 | few | TRBV12-5
TGTGCCAGCAGTTTATTGCCCGGGGGGTCCTACGAGCAGTACTTC | CASSLLPGGSYEQYF | TRBD2 | TRBJ2-7 | - | TRBV28
TGCGCCAGCAGTGAGGGTCGGGGGTACACAGATACGCAGTATTTT | CASSEGRGYTDTQYF | - | TRBJ2-3 | - | TRBV10-1
TGCGCCAGCTCAACTCAACCCACCGGGGGAAACACTGAAGCTTTCTTT | CASSTQPTGGNTEAFF | - | TRBJ1-1 | - | TRBV5-1
TGTGCCATCAGTGAGTCTCGTAGCGGGACTAGCGGGGGGGCCGGCTACAATGAGCAGTTCTTC | CAISESRSGTSGGAGYNEQFF | TRBD2 | TRBJ2-1 | - | TRBV10-3
TGCGCCAGCAGCCGGACTACAAGGGGCTATGGCTACACCTTC | CASSRTTRGYGYTF | - | TRBJ1-2 | - | TRBV5-1
TGTGCCAGTAGTGCGACAGGAACGAACACTGAAGCTTTCTTT | CASSATGTNTEAFF | - | TRBJ1-1 | - | TRBV19
TGTGCCAGCAGCTCTCAGGGAATCGGGGAGCTGTTTTTT | CASSSQGIGELFF | - | TRBJ2-2 | - | TRBV7-8
TGTGCCAGCGAAAAACAGCTGAACACTGAAGCTTTCTTT | CASEKQLNTEAFF | - | TRBJ1-1 | - | TRBV19
TGTGCCAGTAGTATTGAACGGGGGGCCTACAATGAGCAGTTCTTC | CASSIERGAYNEQFF | TRBD2 | TRBJ2-1 | - | TRBV19
TGCGCCAGCAGCCCTGGACAGGGTGTATCAGATACGCAGTATTTT | CASSPGQGVSDTQYF | TRBD1 | TRBJ2-3 | few | TRBV5-1
TGTGCCAGCAGCCGCCGAAGCAGCGGGGTTCTCTCCTACGAGCAGTACTTC | CASSRRSSGVLSYEQYF | TRBD2 | TRBJ2-7 | - | TRBV11-2
TGTGCCAGCAGTCGTTACGGAGCTAACTATGGCTACACCTTC | CASSRYGANYGYTF | - | TRBJ1-2 | once | TRBV7-9
TGTGCCAGCAGCTTTCTTAGGAGAATCGGCCCCATGGCAGATACGCAGTATTTT | CASSFLRRIGPMADTQYF | - | TRBJ2-3 | - | TRBV5-6
TGTGCCAGCAGTTACGGAACCCCCCTAGACACCATATATTTT | CASSYGTPLDTIYF | - | TRBJ1-3 | once | TRBV6-6
TGTGCCAGCTTGAGGCGGGACAGGTCCTATACAGATACGCAGTATTTT | CASLRRDRSYTDTQYF | TRBD1 | TRBJ2-3 | - | TRBV7-8
TGTGCCAGCAGCTTGTACGGGACAGGGGGGCCCTCCTATAATTCACCCCTCCACTTT | CASSLYGTGGPSYNSPLHF | TRBD1 | TRBJ1-6 | - | TRBV5-6
TGTGCCAGCAGTTACTCACAGGTCCCCACAGATACGCAGTATTTT | CASSYSQVPTDTQYF | - | TRBJ2-3 | - | TRBV6-5
TGCAGCGTTGTATCACGGTTTTGGCAGGGGGTCTACGAGCAGTACTTC | CSVVSRFWQGVYEQYF | TRBD1 | TRBJ2-7 | - | TRBV29-1
TGTGCCAGCAGCTTCTTGGTAGCTAGCGGGAACTCCTACAATGAGCAGTTCTTC | CASSFLVASGNSYNEQFF | TRBD2 | TRBJ2-1 | - | TRBV5-5
TGTGCCAGCAGCTTCACTAACCCCCTCTATAGCGGGGGAGACCTCCAAGAGACCCAGTACTTC | CASSFTNPLYSGGDLQETQYF | TRBD2 | TRBJ2-5 | - | TRBV7-6
TGTGCCAGCAGCCCGTTGTCGGCGGGGAGCACTGAAGCTTTCTTT | CASSPLSAGSTEAFF | - | TRBJ1-1 | once | TRBV6-5
TGTGCCAGCAGCTTAGACAGCCCCAATCAGCCCCAGCATTTT | CASSLDSPNQPQHF | - | TRBJ1-5 | - | TRBV7-2
TGTGCCAGCAGTTTATCTGCAACTAATGAAAAACTGTTTTTT | CASSLSATNEKLFF | - | TRBJ1-4 | - | TRBV6-5
TGTGCCAGCAGTGAAACAGGGTTTAGCAATCAGCCCCAGCATTTT | CASSETGFSNQPQHF | - | TRBJ1-5 | few | TRBV2
TGTGCCAGCTCAGTTAAACAGGGGGCCACTGAAGCTTTCTTT | CASSVKQGATEAFF | TRBD1 | TRBJ1-1 | - | TRBV18
TGTGCCAGCAGCTTATGGGCAGAGACCCAGTACTTC | CASSLWAETQYF | - | TRBJ2-5 | - | TRBV7-2
TGCGCCAGCAGCCCCGGGACAACAAACACTGAAGCTTTCTTT | CASSPGTTNTEAFF | - | TRBJ1-1 | - | TRBV5-1
TGCAGCGCCCCGACAGGGGAAACTGAAGCTTTCTTT | CSAPTGETEAFF | TRBD1 | TRBJ1-1 | - | TRBV29-1
TGTGCCAGCAGTCCGCGAGGACAGATTAGCAATCAGCCCCAGCATTTT | CASSPRGQISNQPQHF | - | TRBJ1-5 | - | TRBV27
TGCGCCAGCAGCTTGGAACAGACCTCCTACGAGCAGTACTTC | CASSLEQTSYEQYF | - | TRBJ2-7 | - | TRBV5-1
TGTGCCAGCAGCTTAGTCCAGGGGCGCACCGAGACCCAGTACTTC | CASSLVQGRTETQYF | - | TRBJ2-5 | few | TRBV7-9
TGTGCCAGCAGCCCTCCCTACTCCTACGAGCAGTACTTC | CASSPPYSYEQYF | - | TRBJ2-7 | - | TRBV7-2
TGTGCCACTGGGACACCCGCTAACTATGGCTACACCTTC | CATGTPANYGYTF | - | TRBJ1-2 | - | TRBV10-3
TGTGCCAGCAGTGGGAGGGGGGCTACCTACGAGCAGTACTTC | CASSGRGATYEQYF | - | TRBJ2-7 | - | TRBV27
TGTGCCAGCAGCCGCGGGGGGCTGGGCTATGGCTACACCTTC | CASSRGGLGYGYTF | - | TRBJ1-2 | - | TRBV6-6
TGTGCCAGCAGCCCTAAAGAAACAGGGGCCTATCTTAACTATGGCTACACCTTC | CASSPKETGAYLNYGYTF | TRBD1 | TRBJ1-2 | - | TRBV2
TGTGCCAGCAGCCCAGCTGGGCGGGGGGAAGAGACCCAGTACTTC | CASSPAGRGEETQYF | TRBD2 | TRBJ2-5 | once | TRBV9
TGCAGCGTTGATAGGAGCTCCTACAATGAGCAGTTCTTC | CSVDRSSYNEQFF | - | TRBJ2-1 | few | TRBV29-1
TGTGCCAGCAGCTTAGCTGGACAGCGGTTTCTAGAGACCCAGTACTTC | CASSLAGQRFLETQYF | - | TRBJ2-5 | - | TRBV7-2
TGTGCCAGCAGCTTGAGGAGGACTAACTATGGCTACACCTTC | CASSLRRTNYGYTF | - | TRBJ1-2 | - | TRBV7-2
TGTGCCAGCTCACAAGACAGAAGCTCCTATAATTCACCCCTCCACTTT | CASSQDRSSYNSPLHF | - | TRBJ1-6 | - | TRBV18
TGTGCCAGCAGCTTACTGCGGGGGGGGGACGTCACAGATACGCAGTATTTT | CASSLLRGGDVTDTQYF | TRBD2 | TRBJ2-3 | - | TRBV7-8
TGTGCCAGCAGCCCCTGGCAGGGTACCTACGAGCAGTACTTC | CASSPWQGTYEQYF | - | TRBJ2-7 | few | TRBV6-5
TGTGCCAGTAGTATAACCAGCGGGGTCTACAATGAGCAGTTCTTC | CASSITSGVYNEQFF | TRBD2 | TRBJ2-1 | once | TRBV19
TGTGCCAGCAGCCCCCTGTCCAGTGCCTCCTACAATGAGCAGTTCTTC | CASSPLSSASYNEQFF | - | TRBJ2-1 | - | TRBV5-6